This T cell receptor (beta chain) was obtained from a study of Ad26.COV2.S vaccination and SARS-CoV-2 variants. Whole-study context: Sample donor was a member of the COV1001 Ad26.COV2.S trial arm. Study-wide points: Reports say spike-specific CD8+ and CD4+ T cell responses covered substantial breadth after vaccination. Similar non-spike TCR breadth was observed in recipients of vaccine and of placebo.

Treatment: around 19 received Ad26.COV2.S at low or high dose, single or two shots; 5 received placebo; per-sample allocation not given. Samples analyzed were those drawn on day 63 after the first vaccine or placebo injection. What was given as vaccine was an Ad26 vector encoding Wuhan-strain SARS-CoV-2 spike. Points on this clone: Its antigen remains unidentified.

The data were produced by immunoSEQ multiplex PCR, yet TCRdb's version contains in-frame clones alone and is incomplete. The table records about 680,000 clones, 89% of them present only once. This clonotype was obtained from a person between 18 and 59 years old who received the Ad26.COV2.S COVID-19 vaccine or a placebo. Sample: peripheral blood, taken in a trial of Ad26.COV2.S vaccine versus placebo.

CDR3 nucleotides: TGTGCCAGCAGCTTAGTTAGCGGGAGGACCAACGAGCAGTACTTC. Protein product: CASSLVSGRTNEQYF. The chain recombines TRBV7-9 with TRBJ2-7; 10 nucleotides line up with TRBD2. From germline, CDR1 is SEHNR and CDR2 FQNEAQ (reference sequence). The V segment lost 1 base and the J segment 5 bases; nucleotides outside the gene matches: 5. The CDR3 contains 15 residues. The whole variable domain, remainder taken from reference TRBV7-9 and TRBJ2-7, is DTGVSQNPRHKITKRGQNVTFRCDPISEHNRLYWYRQTLGQGPEFLTYFQNEAQLEKSRLLSDRFSAERPKGSFSTLEIQRTEQGDSAMYLCASSLVSGRTNEQYFGPGTRLTVT.